These 6 T cell receptor beta chains originate from one sample sequenced in a study of Graves' ophthalmopathy and Graves' hyperthyroidism. RNA transcripts provided the template for amplifying TCR beta CDR3 regions. First-round RT-PCR with HTBI primers preceded a second-round multiplex PCR. TCRdb analysed the multiplex PCR reads with MiXCR anew, one entry per CDR3 protein. The sample yields under 350,000 distinct CDR3 sequences, about 17% seen once. Sequencing input: peripheral blood. These TCRs come from an adult man with Graves' ophthalmopathy.

This clonotype was counted at least ten times. The genes are TRBV27 and TRBJ1-6, with 9 bases matching TRBD1. The CDR3 is 15 residues long. The J segment lost 8 bases and the V segment lost 7 bases, leaving 9 bases of the junction unmatched. Germline V gives CDR1 MNHEY, CDR2 SMNVEV (reference sequence). The CDR3 DNA is TGTGCCAGCACCCCGAGCGGGACAGGGCATTCACCCCTCCACTTT. Translation: CASTPSGTGHSPLHF.

The gene calls are TRBV6-2 or TRBV6-3 and TRBJ1-1; tentative D call: TRBD1 (5 bases). V was clipped by 0 bases and J by 4 bases, with 15 bases between them. CDR1 is MNHEY, CDR2 SVGEGT, per germline. The CDR3 loop spans 16 amino acids. CDR3: CASSYSRGAGVTEAFF. In nucleotides, the CDR3 is TGTGCCAGCAGTTACTCGAGAGGGGCCGGGGTCACTGAAGCTTTCTTT.

This chain links TRBV9 with TRBJ2-7; D remains ambiguous. The ends were cut back, 5 bases at V and 3 bases at J, with 12 bases in the middle. The CDR3 sequence is 13 residues long. Germline CDR1 is SGDLS and CDR2 is YYNGEE. CDR3 nucleotide sequence: TGTGCCAGCAGTGTCGAGGTAGGCTACGAGCAGTACTTC. Its translation: CASSVEVGYEQYF.

This clonotype was counted between two and nine times. The V call is TRBV7-8, the J call TRBJ2-5, with 8 bases that match TRBD2. V dropped 5 bases and J dropped 5; count of bases not matched to a gene: 7. Germline V lookup: CDR1 SGHVS, CDR2 FQNEAQ. The CDR3 is 14 amino acids. The CDR3 DNA is TGTGCCAGCAGCCCGGGGGGGGGGGAGGAGACCCAGTACTTC. Translation gives CASSPGGGEETQYF.

This clonotype was detected ten times or more. The chain carries TRBV6-1 and TRBJ1-5; D gene uncertain. This CDR3 has 14 amino acids. V dropped 4 bases and J dropped 2 bases, with 9 bases sitting between them. Germline assignment: CDR1 MNHNS and CDR2 SASEGT. CDR3 sequence reads: CASSAMAGNQPQHF. The CDR3 DNA follows: TGTGCCAGCAGTGCCATGGCGGGCAATCAGCCCCAGCATTTT.

A note on this clonotype: With a much larger clone just one base away, this may be a read error. The chain is built from TRBV5-1 and TRBJ2-7; 8 bases fit TRBD2. Germline-derived CDR1 and CDR2 are SGHRS and YFSETQ. This CDR3 has 15 amino acids. The CDR3 region is CGSSLVGSGDYEQYF. DNA for the CDR3: TGCGGCAGCAGCTTGGTAGGTAGCGGGGATTACGAGCAGTACTTC.